Listed below are T cell receptor beta chains from one sample, sequenced in a study of vaccination effects on CD4 cells after COVID-19. The repertoire was sequenced with immunoSEQ multiplex PCR; TCRdb's copy has only in-frame clones and lacks some. This sample carries about 41,000 clones, approximately 80% of them seen once, and the ten largest clones take approximately 2.8%. Their cognate antigens are unknown. This material consisted of CD4+ T cells from PBMCs cultured with HCoV-NL63 spike peptides, taken before COVID-19 vaccination. All receptors come from a human donor who received a COVID-19 vaccine. Both conserved end residues are trimmed from each CDR3. Size tells how often a clone was seen (once, few, many) or the class of an expanded clone, and some rows leave it out.

J | size | V | CDR3
TRBJ1-2 | NA | TRBV30 | AWRSGTGGLYGYT
TRBJ1-4 | NA | TRBV18 | ASSTTQATTNEKLF
TRBJ2-5 | NA | TRBV4-1 | ASSRGGQETQY
TRBJ2-5 | NA | TRBV15 | ATSRDPTETQY
TRBJ1-2 | NA | TRBV20-1 | SASRGDGYT
TRBJ2-1 | NA | TRBV18 | ASSPIADNEQF
TRBJ1-6 | NA | TRBV6-5 | ASSSGQGTYNSPLH
TRBJ1-5 | NA | TRBV5-1 | ASSLDGHSNQPQH
TRBJ2-2 | once | TRBV5-1 | ASSLVAGGTGELF
TRBJ1-1 | NA | TRBV9 | ASSVEGGNTEAF
TRBJ2-5 | NA | TRBV6-2/TRBV6-3 | ASSSYGGQETQY
TRBJ1-5 | NA | TRBV4-1 | ASSRGQGGRNQPQH
TRBJ2-2 | NA | TRBV5-1 | ASSLQGTGELF